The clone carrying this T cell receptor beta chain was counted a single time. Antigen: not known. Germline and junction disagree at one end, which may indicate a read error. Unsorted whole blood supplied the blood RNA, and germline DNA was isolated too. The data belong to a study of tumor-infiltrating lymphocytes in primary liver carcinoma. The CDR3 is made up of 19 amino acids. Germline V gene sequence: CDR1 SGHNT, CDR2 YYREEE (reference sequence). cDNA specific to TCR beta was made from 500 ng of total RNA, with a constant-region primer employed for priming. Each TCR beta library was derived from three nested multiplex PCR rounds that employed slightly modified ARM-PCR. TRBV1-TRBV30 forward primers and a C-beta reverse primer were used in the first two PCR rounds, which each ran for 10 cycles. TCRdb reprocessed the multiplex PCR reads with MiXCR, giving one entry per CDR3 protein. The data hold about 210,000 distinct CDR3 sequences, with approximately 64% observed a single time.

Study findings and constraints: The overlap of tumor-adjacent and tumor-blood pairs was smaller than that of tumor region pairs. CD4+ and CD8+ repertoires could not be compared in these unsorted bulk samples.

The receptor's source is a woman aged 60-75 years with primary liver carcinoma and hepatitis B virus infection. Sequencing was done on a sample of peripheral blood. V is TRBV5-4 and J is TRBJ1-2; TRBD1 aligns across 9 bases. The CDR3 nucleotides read TGTGCCAGCAACTTGTACCTCACCTATATGAGGGACAGGGAATATGGCTACACCTTC. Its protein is CASNLYLTYMRDREYGYTF.